The source of this T cell receptor (beta chain) is a study of a mutant IDH1 vaccine in newly diagnosed glioma. The assay was immunoSEQ multiplex PCR, and TCRdb's table has in-frame clones only and misses some. This repertoire shows 100,000 to 120,000 clones, about 90% found once; its top ten account for roughly 0.61%. V shed 0 bases and J shed 2 bases, with 15 bases lying between them. This CDR3 has 17 residues. The germline V gene has CDR1 SGHRS and CDR2 YFSETQ. Time point of the sample: week 11, during vaccination. Mutant IDH1 20-mer peptide, at 300 ug, made up each vaccine dose, with topical imiquimod. About this clone: Its antigen remains unknown.

The chain couples TRBV5-1 to TRBJ2-1, with D perhaps matching TRBD2 (6 bases). This material consisted of PBMCs, taken from a glioma patient whose treatment included an IDH1 peptide vaccine. This TCR was recovered from a woman aged 50 to 60 with glioma. The CDR3 bases are TGCGCCAGCAGCTTGGGGAAGGGGCTAGCGCCCTACAATGAGCAGTTCTTC. Translated: CASSLGKGLAPYNEQFF.